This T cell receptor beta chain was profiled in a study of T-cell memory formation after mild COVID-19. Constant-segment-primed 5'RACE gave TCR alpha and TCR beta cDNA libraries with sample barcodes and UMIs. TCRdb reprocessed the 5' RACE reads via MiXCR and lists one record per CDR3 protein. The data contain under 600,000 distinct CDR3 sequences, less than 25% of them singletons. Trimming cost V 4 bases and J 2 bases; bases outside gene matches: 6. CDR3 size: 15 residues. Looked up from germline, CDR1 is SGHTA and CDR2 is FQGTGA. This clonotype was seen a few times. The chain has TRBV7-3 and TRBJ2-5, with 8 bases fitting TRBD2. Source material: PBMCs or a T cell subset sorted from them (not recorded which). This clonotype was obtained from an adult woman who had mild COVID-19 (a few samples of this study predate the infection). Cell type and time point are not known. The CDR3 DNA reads TGTGCCAGCAGCTCAACCGGGACTAGACAAGAGACCCAGTACTTC. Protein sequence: CASSSTGTRQETQYF.